The present TCR beta chain was sequenced within a study of cytomegalovirus exposure and HLA in healthy donors. Whole-study findings and limits: An analysis was carried out later, and it reportedly showed fewer N-insertions in an Asian-associated ancestry cluster than the roughly 670-donor mean.

Germline lookup yields CDR1 SGHRS and CDR2 YFSETQ. This CDR3 is 14 amino acids long. Trimming took 0 bases from V and 4 from J, leaving 10 bases between them. Both 60 Vbeta primers and 13 Jbeta primers went into the PCR. Assay used: immunoSEQ multiplex PCR; TCRdb lists only in-frame clones, some missing. In all, the sample yields approximately 190,000 clones. Points on this clone: Its antigen is still unknown.

The sequenced sample was PBMCs. The receptor comes from a man aged 25-45 years in good health and CMV-seronegative. J is TRBJ1-2 and V is TRBV5-1; D unclear. The CDR3 loop reads CASSLETVTYGYTF. The CDR3, as DNA: TGCGCCAGCAGCTTGGAAACAGTTACCTATGGCTACACCTTC.